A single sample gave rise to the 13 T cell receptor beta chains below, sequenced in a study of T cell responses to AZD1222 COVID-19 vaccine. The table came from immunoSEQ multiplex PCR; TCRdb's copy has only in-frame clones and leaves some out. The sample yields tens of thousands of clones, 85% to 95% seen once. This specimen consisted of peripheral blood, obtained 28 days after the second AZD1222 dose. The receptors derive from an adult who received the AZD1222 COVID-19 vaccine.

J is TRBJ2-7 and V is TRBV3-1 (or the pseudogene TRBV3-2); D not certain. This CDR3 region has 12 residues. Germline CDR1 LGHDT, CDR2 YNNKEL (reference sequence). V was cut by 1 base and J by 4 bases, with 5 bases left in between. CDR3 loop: CASSQARYEQYF. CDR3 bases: TGTGCCAGCAGCCAAGCGCGGTACGAGCAGTACTTC.

The CDR3 DNA is TGCGCCAGCAGCCAAGATGGCGGCACCGGGGAGCTGTTTTTT. Translating gives CASSQDGGTGELFF. J is TRBJ2-2 and V is TRBV4-1; D is undetermined. Per germline, CDR1 MGHRA and CDR2 YSYEKL. Between the trimmed V and J ends, which lost 0 bases and 4 bases, there was a span of 6 bases. The CDR3 contains 14 residues.

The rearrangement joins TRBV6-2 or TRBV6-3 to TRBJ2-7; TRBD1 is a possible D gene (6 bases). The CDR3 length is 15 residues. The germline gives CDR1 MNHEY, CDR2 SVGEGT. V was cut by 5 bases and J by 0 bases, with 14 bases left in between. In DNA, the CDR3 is TGTGCCAGCAGTCCGTCCCGGGACAACTCCTACGAGCAGTACTTC. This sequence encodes CASSPSRDNSYEQYF.

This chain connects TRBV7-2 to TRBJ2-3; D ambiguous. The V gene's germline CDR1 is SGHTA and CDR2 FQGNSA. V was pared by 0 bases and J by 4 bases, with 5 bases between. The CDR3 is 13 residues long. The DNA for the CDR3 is TGTGCCAGCAGCTTAGCGTCGGCAGATACGCAGTATTTT. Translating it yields CASSLASADTQYF.

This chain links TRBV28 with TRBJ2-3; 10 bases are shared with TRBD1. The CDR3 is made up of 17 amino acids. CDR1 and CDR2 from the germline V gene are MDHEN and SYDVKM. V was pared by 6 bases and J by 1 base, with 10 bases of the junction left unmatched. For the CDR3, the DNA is TGTGCCAGCAGCTCCCGGTCGGGGACAGGGGGCACAGATACGCAGTATTTT. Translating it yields CASSSRSGTGGTDTQYF.

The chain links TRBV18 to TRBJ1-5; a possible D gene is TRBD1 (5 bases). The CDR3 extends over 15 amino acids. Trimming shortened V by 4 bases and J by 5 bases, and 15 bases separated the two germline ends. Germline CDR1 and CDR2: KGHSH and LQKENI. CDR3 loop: CASSLTTGDDQPQHF. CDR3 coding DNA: TGTGCCAGCTCACTAACAACCGGGGACGATCAGCCCCAGCATTTT.

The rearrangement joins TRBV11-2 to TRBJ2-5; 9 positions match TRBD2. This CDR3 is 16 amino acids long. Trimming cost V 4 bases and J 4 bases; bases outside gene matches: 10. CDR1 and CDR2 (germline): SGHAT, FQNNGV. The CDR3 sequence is CASSSGGSGRGETQYF. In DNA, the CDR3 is TGTGCCAGCAGCTCTGGAGGTAGCGGGAGAGGAGAGACCCAGTACTTC.

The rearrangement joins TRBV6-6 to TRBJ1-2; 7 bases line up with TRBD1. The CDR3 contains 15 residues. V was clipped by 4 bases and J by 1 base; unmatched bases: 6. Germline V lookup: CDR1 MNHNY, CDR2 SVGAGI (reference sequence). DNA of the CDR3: TGTGCCAGCAGTTTTTCGACAGGGCGTAACTATGGCTACACCTTC. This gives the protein CASSFSTGRNYGYTF.

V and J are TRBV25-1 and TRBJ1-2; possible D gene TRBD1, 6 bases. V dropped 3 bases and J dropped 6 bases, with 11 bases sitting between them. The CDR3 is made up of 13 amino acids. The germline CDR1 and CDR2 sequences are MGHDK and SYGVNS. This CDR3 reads CASSDWGGHGYTF. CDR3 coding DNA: TGTGCCAGCAGTGATTGGGGGGGCCATGGCTACACCTTC.

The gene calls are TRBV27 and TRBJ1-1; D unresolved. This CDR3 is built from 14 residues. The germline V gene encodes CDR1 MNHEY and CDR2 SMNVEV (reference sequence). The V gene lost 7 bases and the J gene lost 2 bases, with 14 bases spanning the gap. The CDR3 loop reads CASTTVRGNTEAFF. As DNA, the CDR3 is TGTGCCAGCACCACCGTGCGGGGTAACACTGAAGCTTTCTTT.

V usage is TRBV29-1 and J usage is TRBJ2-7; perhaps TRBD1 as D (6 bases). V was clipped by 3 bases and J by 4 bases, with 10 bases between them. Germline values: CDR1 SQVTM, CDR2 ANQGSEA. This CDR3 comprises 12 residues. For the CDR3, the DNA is TGCAGCGTTGAGGGCAGGGGATACGAGCAGTACTTC. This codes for CSVEGRGYEQYF.

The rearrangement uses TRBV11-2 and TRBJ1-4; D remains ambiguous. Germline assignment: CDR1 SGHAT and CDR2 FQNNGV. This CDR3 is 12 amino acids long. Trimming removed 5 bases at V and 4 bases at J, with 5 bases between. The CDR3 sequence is CASSAINEKLFF. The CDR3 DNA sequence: TGTGCCAGCAGCGCTATTAATGAAAAACTGTTTTTT. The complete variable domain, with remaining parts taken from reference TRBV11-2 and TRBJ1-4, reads EAGVAQSPRYKIIEKRQSVAFWCNPISGHATLYWYQQILGQGPKLLIQFQNNGVVDDSQLPKDRFSAERLKGVDSTLKIQPAKLEDSAVYLCASSAINEKLFFGSGTQLSVL.

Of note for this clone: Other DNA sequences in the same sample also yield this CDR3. The CDR3 is CASSDLYEQYF. As DNA, the CDR3 is TGTGCCAGCAGTGACCTTTACGAGCAGTACTTC. The chain joins TRBV6-1 to TRBJ2-7; D ambiguous. Germline V gives CDR1 MNHNS, CDR2 SASEGT. Trimming removed 3 bases from V and 4 bases from J, with 4 bases in between. The CDR3 contains 11 residues.